These 5 T cell receptor beta chains share one sample of origin, sequenced in a study of cytomegalovirus exposure and HLA in healthy donors. In the PCR, 60 Vbeta and 13 Jbeta primers were used. Produced via immunoSEQ multiplex PCR; TCRdb's table is partial and in-frame only. This repertoire shows about 82,000 clones, roughly a tenth found once; its top ten account for approximately 25%. Material: PBMCs. These receptors were obtained from a man aged 55 to 70 in good health and CMV-seropositive.

In its sample, this clone was seen a few times. In nucleotides, the CDR3 is TGTGCCAGCAGCGCCTCAACAGCTAACTATGGCTACACCTTC. Translation: CASSASTANYGYTF. The chain couples TRBV9 to TRBJ1-2; D call uncertain. In germline, CDR1 is SGDLS, CDR2 YYNGEE. V lost 3 bases and J 0 bases, leaving 9 bases between the germline ends. CDR3 length equals 14 residues.

This clone was detected a few times. This chain connects TRBV28 to TRBJ2-2, with D perhaps matching TRBD2 (5 bases). The CDR3 has 14 residues. Germline V gene sequence: CDR1 MDHEN, CDR2 SYDVKM. Trimming cost V 3 bases and J 2 bases, with 7 bases left between them. The CDR3 sequence: CASSLAGNTGELFF. The DNA of the CDR3 is TGTGCCAGCAGTTTGGCGGGTAACACCGGGGAGCTGTTTTTT.

The genes are TRBV5-1 and TRBJ2-2; D possibly corresponds to TRBD1 (7 bases). The CDR3 has 16 amino acids. Trimming removed 2 bases at V and 6 bases at J, with 17 bases between. The V gene's germline CDR1 is SGHRS and CDR2 YFSETQ. The CDR3: CASSFRQGGMAGELFF. The DNA of the CDR3 is TGCGCCAGCAGCTTTAGACAGGGAGGTATGGCCGGGGAGCTGTTTTTT.

This chain uses TRBV21-1 with TRBJ2-7; the tabulated D call, TRBD2, remains unverified against the DNA. TRBV21-1 is classified as a pseudogene. The CDR3 is made up of 13 amino acids. In DNA form, the CDR3 reads TGTGCCGCCCCGGGTGGCTCCACCTACGAGCAGTACGTC. Its protein is CAAPGGSTYEQYV.

The chain combines TRBV10-3 with TRBJ1-4; unclear D gene. V was clipped by 7 bases and J by 5 bases, with 11 bases between them. The germline gives CDR1 ENHRY, CDR2 SYGVKD. The CDR3 is made up of 13 amino acids. CDR3 DNA: TGTGCCATCACACCTGGGAGAAATGAAAAACTGTTTTTT. The encoded protein is CAITPGRNEKLFF.